The rows below give T cell receptor beta chains drawn from one sample of a study of blood T cell repertoires in COVID-19. Assay: immunoSEQ multiplex PCR; the TCRdb copy retains only in-frame clones and omits some. The sample gives 65,000 to 90,000 clones, 89% of which show up once; about 8.1% is in the top ten. Sequencing used peripheral blood. The receptors originated from a man over 45 with acute or convalescent COVID-19. CDR3s include the opening cysteine and the closing phenylalanine or tryptophan. A D gene is named only where the DNA matches it firmly. Only some rows state a clone size, as once, few, many or a class for expanded clones.

D,V,size,J,CDR3,DNA
-,TRBV7-2,-,TRBJ1-2,CASSLLGTGHGYTF,TGTGCCAGCAGCTTGCTAGGCACAGGGCATGGCTACACCTTC
-,TRBV4-1,-,TRBJ1-4,CASSQDKRRAGQISNEKLFF,TGCGCCAGCAGCCAAGACAAACGACGAGCAGGCCAGATATCTAATGAAAAACTGTTTTTT
TRBD1,TRBV11-2,-,TRBJ2-3,CASSLDRGGWGDTQYF,TGTGCCAGCAGCTTAGATCGAGGGGGCTGGGGAGATACGCAGTATTTT
-,TRBV7-2,-,TRBJ1-3,CASSLARAGNTIYF,TGTGCCAGCAGCTTAGCCCGGGCGGGGAACACCATATATTTT
-,TRBV19,-,TRBJ1-1,CASSMSRRNTEAFF,TGTGCCAGTAGTATGTCACGGAGGAACACTGAAGCTTTCTTT
-,TRBV6-5,-,TRBJ2-4,CASSTGDSLNIQYF,TGTGCCAGCAGTACGGGGGACAGCCTAAACATTCAGTACTTC
-,TRBV5-3,-,TRBJ1-2,CARSPARDNEPRGYTF,TGTGCCAGAAGCCCCGCCCGGGACAACGAACCAAGGGGCTACACCTTC
-,TRBV10-3,-,TRBJ1-6,CAAGPGGESPLHF,TGTGCCGCGGGTCCCGGGGGGGAATCACCCCTCCACTTT
-,TRBV27,once,TRBJ1-1,CASSSPGHYEAFF,TGTGCCAGCAGTTCACCGGGACACTATGAAGCTTTCTTT
TRBD1,TRBV11-2,-,TRBJ2-5,CASSRRGTGNQETQYF,TGTGCCAGCAGCCGACGCGGGACAGGGAACCAAGAGACCCAGTACTTC
-,TRBV28,-,TRBJ1-3,CASNSPGVGNTIYF,TGTGCCAGCAATAGTCCGGGAGTCGGAAACACCATATATTTT
-,TRBV11-2,-,TRBJ1-2,CASSLAQDYGYTF,TGTGCCAGCAGCTTAGCACAAGACTATGGCTACACCTTC
-,TRBV4-2,few,TRBJ2-3,CASSQGSPAGADTQYF,TGTGCCAGCAGCCAGGGCTCCCCCGCGGGCGCAGATACGCAGTATTTT
-,TRBV18,-,TRBJ2-5,CASSPGNGEETQYF,TGTGCCAGCTCCCCGGGAAACGGGGAGGAGACCCAGTACTTC
TRBD1,TRBV3-1/TRBV3-2,once,TRBJ1-2,CASSPAMTGVGGYTF,TGTGCCAGCAGCCCAGCCATGACAGGGGTAGGAGGCTACACCTTC
-,TRBV7-2,-,TRBJ1-2,CASSLRQTLNYGYTF,TGTGCCAGCAGCTTGCGACAGACCCTAAACTATGGCTACACCTTC
-,TRBV18,once,TRBJ1-2,CASSPGRGRNYGYTF,TGTGCCAGCTCACCAGGTCGAGGGCGGAACTATGGCTACACCTTC
TRBD1,TRBV5-6,-,TRBJ2-5,CASSSNPGGGETQYF,TGTGCCAGCAGCTCCAATCCAGGGGGCGGAGAGACCCAGTACTTC
TRBD1,TRBV7-9,once,TRBJ1-6,CASSLDRTGSSYNSPLHF,TGTGCCAGCAGCTTAGATCGGACAGGAAGCTCCTATAATTCACCCCTCCACTTT
-,TRBV19,-,TRBJ1-1,CASSAQTGNTEAFF,TGTGCCAGTAGTGCCCAGACAGGGAACACTGAAGCTTTCTTT
TRBD1,TRBV10-3,-,TRBJ2-2,CAIRGQGEGGELFF,TGTGCCATCAGGGGACAGGGCGAGGGCGGGGAGCTGTTTTTT
TRBD1,TRBV7-3,-,TRBJ1-1,CASSPQTGRAFF,TGTGCCAGCAGCCCTCAGACAGGGAGAGCTTTCTTT
TRBD1,TRBV4-1,once,TRBJ1-2,CASSQDEDRRDGYTF,TGCGCCAGCAGCCAAGACGAGGACAGGAGAGACGGCTACACCTTC
TRBD1,TRBV19,-,TRBJ1-2,CASSIGQGGGYTF,TGTGCCAGTAGCATCGGACAGGGCGGCGGCTACACCTTC
TRBD1,TRBV30,-,TRBJ1-4,CAWSVLQGTINEKLFF,TGTGCCTGGAGTGTACTACAGGGGACGATAAATGAAAAACTGTTTTTT
-,TRBV30,-,TRBJ2-5,CAWRGTSYQETQYF,TGTGCCTGGAGGGGGACTTCGTACCAAGAGACCCAGTACTTC
TRBD1,TRBV4-1,-,TRBJ1-2,CASSQVSQGGQGYTF,TGCGCCAGCAGCCAAGTTTCCCAGGGGGGTCAGGGCTACACCTTC
TRBD2,TRBV4-2,once,TRBJ2-3,CASSQSAGDTDTQYF,TGTGCCAGCAGCCAGTCAGCGGGGGACACAGATACGCAGTATTTT
TRBD1,TRBV4-2,-,TRBJ1-1,CASSQSQGADTEAFF,TGTGCCAGCAGCCAGTCACAGGGGGCGGACACTGAAGCTTTCTTT